A single sample gave rise to the 20 T cell receptor beta chains below, sequenced in a study of beta chain features in type 1 diabetes. Sequenced material consisted of expressed TCRB transcripts (all of the isolated RNA was reverse transcribed). The assay was immunoSEQ multiplex PCR, and TCRdb's table has in-frame clones only and misses some. The profile shows hundreds of thousands of clones, roughly 12% of them singletons. Sequenced input: naive CD4+ T cells from blood. These receptors all stem from a man between 18 and 29 years old in good health.

This clone was picked up a small number of times. CDR3 sequence reads: CASSPPVGRNTEAFF. In nucleotides, the CDR3 is TGTGCCAGCTCACCACCAGTGGGCCGGAACACTGAAGCTTTCTTT. This chain uses TRBV18 with TRBJ1-1, with D unclear. The CDR3 has 15 amino acids. Per germline, CDR1 KGHSH and CDR2 LQKENI. V was cut by 0 bases and J by 1 base, with 9 bases left in between.

This chain joins TRBV11-2 and TRBJ2-3, with 11 bases that match TRBD2. Germline trimming cut 9 bases from V and 4 bases from J; bases unmatched to any gene: 6. Germline CDR1 reads SGHAT; CDR2 reads FQNNGV. The CDR3 has 14 amino acids. This CDR3 is CASSPGLAADTQYF. CDR3 nucleotide sequence: TGTGCCAGTTCACCGGGACTAGCGGCAGATACGCAGTATTTT.

This clone has a handful of counts. The genes are TRBV30 and TRBJ2-1; 11 nucleotides align to TRBD2. Unmatched junction bases numbered 4, after V lost 5 bases and J lost 4 bases. CDR1 and CDR2 from the germline V gene are GTSNPN and SVGIG (reference sequence). The CDR3 contains 14 residues. The CDR3 is CAWVGTSGYNEQFF. As DNA, the CDR3 is TGTGCCTGGGTGGGGACTAGCGGATACAATGAGCAGTTCTTC.

The chain uses TRBV18 and TRBJ2-7; 7 positions match TRBD1. V gave up 4 bases and J gave up 2 bases; unmatched junction bases: 14. Germline assignment: CDR1 KGHSH and CDR2 LQKENI. This CDR3 region has 17 residues. DNA of the CDR3: TGTGCCAGCTCACGCAGTTCGGTTGCAGGGGGTACCTACGAGCAGTACTTC. It specifies CASSRSSVAGGTYEQYF. Based on the CDR3 plus reference TRBV18 and TRBJ2-7, the full variable domain is NAGVMQNPRHLVRRRGQEARLRCSPMKGHSHVYWYRQLPEEGLKFMVYLQKENIIDESGMPKERFSAEFPKEGPSILRIQQVVRGDSAAYFCASSRSSVAGGTYEQYFGPGTRLTVT.

The genes are TRBV12-5 and TRBJ2-1; a possible D gene is TRBD1 (10 bases). CDR1 and CDR2 (germline): LGHNT, FRNRAP. Deletions cut 0 bases from V and 4 bases from J, with 28 bases between. The CDR3 is made up of 21 amino acids. The CDR3 sequence: CASGLVVGQGVAGGPYNEQFF. CDR3 DNA sequence: TGTGCTAGTGGTTTGGTGGTCGGACAGGGGGTTGCGGGAGGGCCTTACAATGAGCAGTTCTTC. Combining the CDR3 with reference TRBV12-5 and TRBJ2-1 gives the whole variable domain DARVTQTPRHKVTEMGQEVTMRCQPILGHNTVFWYRQTMMQGLELLAYFRNRAPLDDSGMPKDRFSAEMPDATLATLKIQPSEPRDSAVYFCASGLVVGQGVAGGPYNEQFFGPGTRLTVL.

This rearrangement joins TRBV7-2 to TRBJ2-7; TRBD2 might be the D (5 bases). V was pared by 5 bases and J by 0 bases, with 11 bases between. CDR1 is SGHTA, CDR2 FQGNSA, per germline. The CDR3 sequence is 14 residues long. CDR3 coding DNA: TGTGCCAGCAGCCTTATGGAGGTCTCCTACGAGCAGTACTTC. This codes for CASSLMEVSYEQYF.

This clone was found a few times. The V gene is TRBV19, the J gene TRBJ2-7; 10 bases are a match to TRBD1. V was pared by 5 bases and J by 2 bases, with 6 bases of the junction left unmatched. The CDR3 spans 15 residues. Germline lookup yields CDR1 LNHDA and CDR2 SQIVND (reference sequence). The DNA of the CDR3 is TGTGCCAGTAGTTCCGGACAGGGGGGAACCTACGAGCAGTACTTC. Translated, it gives CASSSGQGGTYEQYF.

The V and J genes are TRBV2 and TRBJ2-2; 14 bases align to TRBD2. This CDR3 is 17 amino acids long. Germline V lookup: CDR1 SNHLY, CDR2 FYNNEI. The J segment lost 2 bases and the V segment lost 5 bases, leaving 4 bases of the junction unmatched. The CDR3 spells CASSWGLAGVNTGELFF. The CDR3 nucleotides read TGTGCCAGCAGTTGGGGACTAGCGGGAGTTAACACCGGGGAGCTGTTTTTT. Together with reference TRBV2 and TRBJ2-2, the CDR3 gives the full variable domain: EPEVTQTPSHQVTQMGQEVILRCVPISNHLYFYWYRQILGQKVEFLVSFYNNEISEKSEIFDDQFSVERPDGSNFTLKIRSTKLEDSAMYFCASSWGLAGVNTGELFFGEGSRLTVL.

This chain uses TRBV29-1 with TRBJ1-2, with no clear D. Trimming pared 0 bases from V and 5 bases from J, leaving 7 bases between. This CDR3 spans 12 amino acids. In germline, CDR1 is SQVTM, CDR2 ANQGSEA. CDR3 protein: CSVEEGGYGYTF. The CDR3 nucleotides read TGCAGCGTTGAAGAGGGAGGGTATGGCTACACCTTC. The full variable domain, in which reference TRBV29-1 and TRBJ1-2 provide the parts outside the CDR3, is SAVISQKPSRDICQRGTSLTIQCQVDSQVTMMFWYRQQPGQSLTLIATANQGSEATYESGFVIDKFPISRPNLTFSTLTVSNMSPEDSSIYLCSVEEGGYGYTFGSGTRLTVV.

The rearrangement joins TRBV7-6 to TRBJ2-5; no definite D call. Deletions cut 0 bases from V and 3 bases from J, with 5 bases between. This CDR3 has 13 amino acids. Per the germline V gene, CDR1 is SGHVS and CDR2 is FNYEAQ. The DNA for the CDR3 is TGTGCCAGCAGCTTAGCCACAGAAGAGACCCAGTACTTC. Its protein product is CASSLATEETQYF.

The rearrangement joins TRBV6-5 to TRBJ2-3; D is perhaps TRBD1 (5 bases). CDR1 MNHEY and CDR2 SVGAGI come from the germline V gene. CDR3 length: 14 amino acids. The ends were cut back, 5 bases at V and 1 base at J, with 10 bases in the middle. The CDR3: CASSVQAGTDTQYF. As DNA, the CDR3 is TGTGCCAGCAGTGTACAGGCTGGCACAGATACGCAGTATTTT.

The chain links TRBV5-6 to TRBJ1-5; 9 bases map to TRBD1. The germline CDR1 and CDR2 sequences are SGHDT and YYEEEE. The CDR3 extends over 13 amino acids. Germline trimming cut 4 bases from V and 7 bases from J; bases unmatched to any gene: 3. The CDR3 loop reads CASSRTGAQPQHF. Here the CDR3 DNA reads TGTGCCAGCAGCAGGACAGGGGCACAGCCCCAGCATTTT.

The V call is TRBV5-6, the J call TRBJ2-1; 9 positions agree with TRBD2. J was trimmed by 2 bases and V by 5 bases; bases with no gene match: 11. The CDR3 spans 17 residues. Germline V lookup: CDR1 SGHDT, CDR2 YYEEEE. CDR3 coding DNA: TGTGCCAGCAGTAAGTATAGCGGGAGTATCGCCTACAATGAGCAGTTCTTC. Protein: CASSKYSGSIAYNEQFF.

The chain employs TRBV28 and TRBJ2-1; 9 nucleotides line up with TRBD2. Germline V gives CDR1 MDHEN, CDR2 SYDVKM. The CDR3 extends over 15 amino acids. Trimming cost V 7 bases and J 0 bases; bases outside gene matches: 4. CDR3 region: CASMRGGSSYNEQFF. The CDR3 coding sequence is TGTGCCAGCATGCGGGGGGGGAGCTCCTACAATGAGCAGTTCTTC.

V is TRBV6-5 and J is TRBJ2-3; 7 positions match TRBD2. Per the germline V gene, CDR1 is MNHEY and CDR2 is SVGAGI. CDR3 length: 13 amino acids. The CDR3 coding sequence is TGTGCTTCACTGGGGCGGGAGAGGGATACGCAGTATTTT. It encodes CASLGRERDTQYF.

This clone was detected only a few times. The gene calls are TRBV7-3 and TRBJ2-1; 14 bases are shared with TRBD2. With V trimmed by 4 bases and J by 8 bases, 7 bases remained unmatched. CDR1 is SGHTA, CDR2 FQGTGA, per germline. The CDR3 length is 16 residues. The CDR3 nucleotides read TGTGCCAGCAGCTCGGGACTAGCGGGAGAGGCCGATGAGCAGTTCTTC. Amino acids: CASSSGLAGEADEQFF. Full variable domain (rest looked up from reference TRBV7-3 and TRBJ2-1): GAGVSQTPSNKVTEKGKYVELRCDPISGHTALYWYRQSLGQGPEFLIYFQGTGAADDSGLPNDRFFAVRPEGSVSTLKIQRTERGDSAVYLCASSSGLAGEADEQFFGPGTRLTVL.

This clone turned up a few times. The chain carries TRBV7-8 and TRBJ2-7; a weak D match, TRBD1 (7 bases). V lost 5 bases to trimming and J lost 7 bases, with 21 bases between them. The CDR3 has 15 amino acids. Germline loops: CDR1 SGHVS, CDR2 FQNEAQ. The CDR3 sequence is CASSRGAGGLDEQYF. The CDR3 nucleotides read TGTGCCAGCAGCCGAGGAGCAGGGGGACTGGATGAGCAGTACTTC.

There are a few counts of this clone. The chain is built from TRBV7-2 and TRBJ2-2; the D gene is possibly TRBD2 (5 bases). The CDR3 covers 16 residues. V shed 5 bases and J shed 2 bases, with 15 bases lying between them. In germline, CDR1 is SGHTA, CDR2 FQGNSA. The CDR3 region is CASSPHARGNTGELFF. For the CDR3, the DNA is TGTGCCAGCAGCCCCCACGCACGGGGAAACACCGGGGAGCTGTTTTTT. The whole variable domain, remainder taken from reference TRBV7-2 and TRBJ2-2, is GAGVSQSPSNKVTEKGKDVELRCDPISGHTALYWYRQSLGQGLEFLIYFQGNSAPDKSGLPSDRFSAERTGGSVSTLTIQRTQQEDSAVYLCASSPHARGNTGELFFGEGSRLTVL.

V and J are TRBV5-4 and TRBJ2-2, with D perhaps TRBD1 (6 bases). The CDR3 is made up of 15 amino acids. Germline-derived CDR1 and CDR2 are SGHNT and YYREEE (reference sequence). V was pared by 2 bases and J by 5 bases, with 13 bases between. CDR3 residues: CASSLQGRSTGELFF. CDR3 sequence (DNA): TGTGCCAGCAGCTTACAGGGAAGGAGTACCGGGGAGCTGTTTTTT.

This clone turned up a few times. The chain has TRBV7-2 and TRBJ2-5, with 12 positions matching TRBD2. The CDR3 is 16 amino acids. With V trimmed by 1 base and J by 4 bases, 4 bases remained unmatched. Looked up from germline, CDR1 is SGHTA and CDR2 is FQGNSA. CDR3 sequence (DNA): TGTGCCAGCAGCTTAGACCTAGCGGGAGGGCGAGAGACCCAGTACTTC. It codes for CASSLDLAGGRETQYF.